One and the same sample provided the 27 T cell receptor beta chains below, sequenced in a study of CD8+ T cells in alopecia areata. After isolation, RNA underwent reverse transcription to generate cDNA as the sequencing template. Clones were read by immunoSEQ multiplex PCR, and TCRdb kept only the in-frame ones, dropping some. Altogether about 200,000 clones are present, 55% to 70% being singletons, with the ten largest covering 5.5% to 6%. Treatment indicated: oral pan-JAK inhibitor, 5-10 mg twice daily. The input for sequencing was CD4+ T cells sorted from blood, taken at week 24, from a patient treated with tofacitinib. Every receptor here comes from a human donor with alopecia areata.

In this sample, this clone turned up a few times. This chain uses TRBV4-1 with TRBJ1-5; no reliable D call. Trimming removed 1 base at V and 0 bases at J, with 10 bases between. In germline, CDR1 is MGHRA, CDR2 YSYEKL. This CDR3 is built from 16 residues. The CDR3 DNA is TGCGCCAGCAGCCAAGTGTGGGGAACTAGCAATCAGCCCCAGCATTTT. It specifies CASSQVWGTSNQPQHF.

V and J are TRBV29-1 and TRBJ2-3, with 9 positions matching TRBD1. This CDR3 spans 14 amino acids. The V gene's germline CDR1 is SQVTM and CDR2 ANQGSEA. V lost 6 bases to trimming and J lost 6 bases; unmatched junction nucleotides: 10. In DNA, the CDR3 is TGCAGCGTCGCTGGGACAGGGTTCACGGATACGCAGTATTTT. Translated, it gives CSVAGTGFTDTQYF.

The sample holds one count of this clone. The chain recombines TRBV4-3 with TRBJ2-3; 13 bases line up with TRBD2. The CDR3 contains 17 residues. With V trimmed by 3 bases and J by 4 bases, 7 bases remained unmatched. Per germline, CDR1 LGHNA and CDR2 YSLEER. The CDR3 reads CASSHLGLAGEADTQYF. CDR3 nucleotide sequence: TGCGCCAGCAGCCATCTCGGACTAGCGGGGGAGGCAGATACGCAGTATTTT.

The chain joins TRBV27 to TRBJ2-2, with 8 bases fitting TRBD1. The CDR3 runs 14 residues. Germline CDR1 is MNHEY and CDR2 is SMNVEV (reference sequence). The trim removed 5 bases at V and 5 bases at J, leaving 4 bases unmatched. The CDR3 here is CASSRQGATGELFF. The CDR3 nucleotides are TGTGCCAGCAGTCGGCAGGGGGCGACCGGGGAGCTGTTTTTT.

This clone appeared once. The V gene is TRBV23-1, the J gene TRBJ2-7, with TRBD1 identical over 10 bases. TRBV23-1 is marked as an open reading frame, function uncertain. V was clipped by 2 bases and J by 5 bases; unmatched bases: 12. This CDR3 is built from 17 residues. The CDR3 bases are TGCGCCAGCAGTCAACCCGGGACAGGGGACGAGCTCCACGAGCAGTACTTC. Amino acid sequence: CASSQPGTGDELHEQYF.

The rearrangement uses TRBV5-1 and TRBJ1-2; D unclear. The germline gives CDR1 SGHRS, CDR2 YFSETQ. Trimming pared 0 bases from V and 2 bases from J, leaving 11 bases between. The CDR3 covers 15 residues. The CDR3 coding sequence is TGCGCCAGCAGCTTGGCCCGCTCCTCGAACTATGGCTACACCTTC. It specifies CASSLARSSNYGYTF.

This clone was detected a few times. V is TRBV7-2 and J is TRBJ2-3; D is uncertain. The germline V gene encodes CDR1 SGHTA and CDR2 FQGNSA. This CDR3 has 15 amino acids. Trimming removed 5 bases at V and 1 base at J, with 13 bases between. The CDR3 DNA follows: TGTGCCAGCAGCGGGTTTCAAATCGGCACAGATACGCAGTATTTT. Translation: CASSGFQIGTDTQYF.

This clone occurred a few times. The genes are TRBV10-3 and TRBJ1-2, with D possibly being TRBD1 (6 bases). The V end was cut by 4 bases, the J end by 5 bases, with 11 bases between. Germline V gene lookup returns CDR1 ENHRY and CDR2 SYGVKD. This CDR3 spans 13 amino acids. CDR3 amino acids: CAISAFTGYGYTF. CDR3 nucleotides: TGTGCCATCAGTGCCTTCACAGGGTATGGCTACACCTTC.

The J gene is TRBJ1-1, the V gene TRBV5-1; D remains ambiguous. CDR3 length equals 14 residues. Germline lookup yields CDR1 SGHRS and CDR2 YFSETQ. Trimming pared 0 bases from V and 1 base from J, leaving 7 bases between. This chain's CDR3 is CASSLVSSNTEAFF. In DNA form, the CDR3 reads TGCGCCAGCAGCTTGGTTAGTTCGAACACTGAAGCTTTCTTT.

A note on this clone: Within the sample, other DNA sequences also encode this same CDR3. This sequence joins TRBV9 and TRBJ1-2; 11 nucleotides agree with TRBD1. The CDR3 contains 16 residues. Per germline, CDR1 SGDLS and CDR2 YYNGEE. V trimming: 3 bases; J trimming: 2 bases; junction bases outside the gene matches: 6. Here the CDR3 reads CASSAAGTGGNYGYTF. CDR3 sequence (DNA): TGTGCCAGCAGCGCTGCCGGGACAGGGGGAAACTATGGCTACACCTTC.

The chain recombines TRBV7-2 with TRBJ2-5; D gene ambiguous. Germline CDR1 is SGHTA and CDR2 is FQGNSA. V lost 1 base and J 1 base, leaving 4 bases between the germline ends. This CDR3 spans 13 amino acids. This CDR3 is CASSLDSQETQYF. The CDR3 coding sequence is TGTGCCAGCAGCTTAGACAGCCAAGAGACCCAGTACTTC.

The chain employs TRBV5-1 and TRBJ1-3; 7 bases fit TRBD1. V shed 0 bases, J shed 0 bases, and the junction held 3 bases outside the gene matches. Germline CDR1 SGHRS, CDR2 YFSETQ. CDR3 length equals 16 residues. The CDR3 nucleotides are TGCGCCAGCAGCTTGGAGGACAGGATCTCTGGAAACACCATATATTTT. It encodes CASSLEDRISGNTIYF. Full variable domain (rest looked up from reference TRBV5-1 and TRBJ1-3): KAGVTQTPRYLIKTRGQQVTLSCSPISGHRSVSWYQQTPGQGLQFLFEYFSETQRNKGNFPGRFSGRQFSNSRSEMNVSTLELGDSALYLCASSLEDRISGNTIYFGEGSWLTVV.

The chain has TRBV5-4 and TRBJ1-6; D is unresolved. Per the germline V gene, CDR1 is SGHNT and CDR2 is YYREEE (reference sequence). Trimming stripped 4 bases from V and 8 bases from J, with 7 bases between. This CDR3 is built from 12 residues. The CDR3 DNA sequence: TGTGCCAGCAGCCGTGACGATTCACCCCTCCACTTT. The encoded protein is CASSRDDSPLHF.

V and J are TRBV27 and TRBJ1-1; tentative D call: TRBD1 (5 bases). Germline V gene sequence: CDR1 MNHEY, CDR2 SMNVEV (reference sequence). This CDR3 region has 13 residues. With 6 bases removed from V and 0 bases from J, the gap between germline ends came to 8 bases. DNA for the CDR3: TGTGCCAGCAGGGGACGGATGAACACTGAAGCTTTCTTT. Translated: CASRGRMNTEAFF.

The V call is TRBV29-1, the J call TRBJ2-3; TRBD2 agrees at 9 bases. The V gene's germline CDR1 is SQVTM and CDR2 ANQGSEA. V shed 3 bases and J 5 bases; nucleotides not matched to a gene: 9. This CDR3 is 15 amino acids long. The CDR3 is CSVEGGRAGRDTQYF. The CDR3 DNA follows: TGCAGCGTTGAGGGCGGGAGGGCTGGAAGAGATACGCAGTATTTT.

The chain joins TRBV5-4 to TRBJ2-7, with TRBD1 matching 7 bases. This CDR3 is 15 amino acids long. Trimming at V came to 0 bases and at J to 7 bases, leaving 10 bases not matched to a gene. Germline V gives CDR1 SGHNT, CDR2 YYREEE (reference sequence). The CDR3 spells CASSLDARGSGEQYF. The CDR3, as DNA: TGTGCCAGCAGCTTGGATGCCAGGGGGAGTGGTGAGCAGTACTTC.

This clone appeared a few times. The V call is TRBV2, the J call TRBJ1-4; D is possibly TRBD1 (6 bases). The CDR3 runs 15 residues. V lost 3 bases, J lost 7 bases, and 15 bases lay in between. CDR1 and CDR2 from the germline V gene are SNHLY and FYNNEI. In DNA, the CDR3 is TGTGCCAGCAGTGACCCCACAGGGACGGGTGAAAAACTGTTTTTT. Translating gives CASSDPTGTGEKLFF.

The gene calls are TRBV4-2 and TRBJ2-6; D gene uncertain. This CDR3 comprises 16 residues. V lost 1 base and J 0 bases, leaving 7 bases between the germline ends. From germline, CDR1 is LGHNA and CDR2 YNFKEQ. The CDR3 DNA sequence: TGTGCCAGCAGCCAAGGTCCCCACTCTGGGGCCAACGTCCTGACTTTC. Its protein is CASSQGPHSGANVLTF.

The chain combines TRBV7-2 with TRBJ2-7, with no clear D. The CDR3 is made up of 12 amino acids. The germline CDR1 and CDR2 sequences are SGHTA and FQGNSA. V was pared by 5 bases and J by 2 bases, with 7 bases between. In DNA form, the CDR3 reads TGTGCCAGCAGCCGTAATCCCTACGAGCAGTACTTC. It encodes CASSRNPYEQYF.

The V gene is TRBV6-4, the J gene TRBJ1-1; D unclear. The V and J ends lost 6 bases and 3 bases respectively, with 11 bases between them. The CDR3 contains 13 residues. Germline CDR1 reads MRHNA; CDR2 reads SNTAGT. The CDR3 spells CASSRWVDTEAFF. The CDR3 DNA reads TGTGCCAGCAGCAGGTGGGTGGACACTGAAGCTTTCTTT.

This clone was seen only a few times. This chain links TRBV9 with TRBJ1-1; D gene unclear. The CDR3 runs 12 residues. Deletions cut 10 bases from V and 4 bases from J, with 14 bases between. Germline V gene sequence: CDR1 SGDLS, CDR2 YYNGEE. The CDR3 DNA reads TGTGCCGGAACTTATCGCACCACTGAAGCTTTCTTT. It is translated as CAGTYRTTEAFF.

In this sample, this clone turned up a few times. This chain links TRBV5-4 with TRBJ2-3; D is undetermined. Trimming stripped 0 bases from V and 7 bases from J, with 9 bases between. This CDR3 is built from 13 residues. The germline CDR1 and CDR2 sequences are SGHNT and YYREEE (reference sequence). CDR3 protein: CASSLDFPHTQYF. Here the CDR3 DNA reads TGTGCCAGCAGCTTGGACTTCCCTCATACGCAGTATTTT.

The table lists this clone with a few counts. V gene TRBV10-3 combines with J gene TRBJ2-5, with D perhaps matching TRBD1 (6 bases). The ends were cut back, 6 bases at V and 5 bases at J, with 16 bases in the middle. Germline-derived CDR1 and CDR2 are ENHRY and SYGVKD. This CDR3 region has 14 residues. CDR3 coding DNA: TGTGCCATCAGCCTGGGACAAGCAGGGGAGACCCAGTACTTC. This gives the protein CAISLGQAGETQYF.

Written as DNA, the CDR3 is TGCAGCGTCGGGCAAGGGAAACTGTTTTTT. This gives the protein CSVGQGKLFF. V usage is TRBV29-1 and J usage is TRBJ1-4; D remains ambiguous. V lost 6 bases to trimming and J lost 11 bases, with 10 bases between them. The CDR3 length is 10 residues. Germline values: CDR1 SQVTM, CDR2 ANQGSEA.

This chain links TRBV9 with TRBJ1-2, with D maybe TRBD1 (6 bases). Germline CDR1 reads SGDLS; CDR2 reads YYNGEE. The CDR3 is 15 residues long. V was clipped by 4 bases and J by 3 bases, with 16 bases between them. In DNA, the CDR3 is TGTGCCAGCAGCCAATTACAGGGAGGAGACTATGGCTACACCTTC. Its translation is CASSQLQGGDYGYTF.

J is TRBJ2-4 and V is TRBV5-6; D uncertain. The CDR3 spans 12 residues. Per the germline V gene, CDR1 is SGHDT and CDR2 is YYEEEE. V was shortened by 0 bases and J by 4 bases, with 2 bases between the two germline ends. The CDR3 DNA is TGTGCCAGCAGCTTGGCTAAAAACATTCAGTACTTC. The encoded protein is CASSLAKNIQYF.

The V gene is TRBV18, the J gene TRBJ2-7; possibly TRBD1 for D (6 bases). With 2 bases removed from V and 0 bases from J, the gap between germline ends came to 8 bases. In germline, CDR1 is KGHSH, CDR2 LQKENI. The length of the CDR3 is 14 residues. The CDR3 protein is CASSPEDSSYEQYF. CDR3 nucleotide sequence: TGTGCCAGCTCACCAGAGGACAGCTCCTACGAGCAGTACTTC.